The clone carrying this T cell receptor (beta chain) has a handful of counts. The data belong to a study of T-cell memory formation after mild COVID-19. TCRdb fed the 5' RACE reads into MiXCR, producing one record per CDR3 protein. The sample holds some 210,000 distinct CDR3 sequences, 25% to 35% seen once. This CDR3 region has 14 residues. The V and J ends lost 5 bases and 0 bases respectively, with 8 bases between them. Looked up from germline, CDR1 is SGHVS and CDR2 is FQNEAQ. This sequence joins TRBV7-8 and TRBJ1-5; D unclear. Sequenced material: PBMCs or a T cell subset sorted from them (not recorded which). The origin of this receptor is an adult woman who had mild COVID-19 (a few samples of this study predate the infection). Cell type and time point are not known. CDR3 amino acids: CASSQRDSNQPQHF. DNA of the CDR3: TGTGCCAGCAGCCAAAGAGATAGCAATCAGCCCCAGCATTTT.